A single sample gave rise to the 19 T cell receptor beta chains below, sequenced in a study of human T cells and chemical hapten exposure. TCRdb reprocessed the RACE reads with MiXCR, giving one entry per CDR3 protein. Of approximately 82,000 distinct CDR3 sequences in the sample, approximately 12% were seen once. Specified time point: patch test 1, 2 weeks after DPC sensitization. As for treatment: therapeutic diphenylcyclopropenone sensitization with weekly scalp DPC. Here the sequenced sample was whole blood, taken in connection with sensitization to the hapten diphenylcyclopropenone (DPC). The receptors shown here come from a woman aged 55-75 years with alopecia areata. Some clones in this sample may be carry-over from other donors' samples.

This clonotype was counted a few times. The genes are TRBV10-2 and TRBJ2-5; unclear D gene. Trimming pared 2 bases from V and 3 bases from J, leaving 7 bases between. The CDR3 spans 13 residues. Germline values: CDR1 WSHSY, CDR2 SAAADI. CDR3 sequence (DNA): TGCGCCAGCAGTGAGGCAGTGAAAGAGACCCAGTACTTC. Translating it yields CASSEAVKETQYF.

This clonotype was seen ten or more times. The chain links TRBV12-3 or TRBV12-4 to TRBJ2-4, with D possibly TRBD1 on 6 matching bases. The CDR3 is 14 residues long. Trimming removed 3 bases from V and 1 base from J, with 7 bases in between. CDR3 sequence: CASSFGGAKNIQYF. As DNA, the CDR3 is TGTGCCAGCAGTTTTGGGGGCGCCAAAAACATTCAGTACTTC.

This clonotype was seen at least ten times. This chain uses TRBV27 with TRBJ2-7; 11 nucleotides agree with TRBD2. J lost 0 bases, V lost 5 bases, and 3 bases had no gene match. Per the germline V gene, CDR1 is MNHEY and CDR2 is SMNVEV (reference sequence). This CDR3 has 15 amino acids. The DNA of the CDR3 is TGTGCCAGCAGTCCTAGCGGGGGGCCCTCCTACGAGCAGTACTTC. Amino acids: CASSPSGGPSYEQYF.

Ten or more counts support this clonotype. The chain links TRBV29-1 to TRBJ2-3; D tentatively reads TRBD1 or TRBD2 (5 bases each). The CDR3 runs to 12 residues. CDR1 and CDR2 (germline): SQVTM, ANQGSEA. Trimming left V 6 bases short and J 6 bases short, with 13 bases between. The CDR3 region has the DNA TGCAGCGTCGTGATGGGGGACGATACGCAGTATTTT. It is translated as CSVVMGDDTQYF.

This clonotype was found a few times. The rearrangement uses TRBV6-5 and TRBJ1-5; 7 bases map to TRBD1. V lost 2 bases, J lost 4 bases, and 2 bases stayed unmatched. Germline V gene sequence: CDR1 MNHEY, CDR2 SVGAGI. The CDR3 runs to 14 residues. Here the CDR3 reads CASSYQGGNQPQHF. The CDR3 region has the DNA TGTGCCAGCAGTTACCAGGGGGGTAATCAGCCCCAGCATTTT.

This clonotype was seen at least ten times. This rearrangement joins TRBV29-1 to TRBJ1-1; D gene unclear. The germline gives CDR1 SQVTM, CDR2 ANQGSEA. V lost 4 bases and J lost 0, with 12 bases in between. This CDR3 spans 14 amino acids. The CDR3 is CSVAHSDVNTEAFF. CDR3 nucleotides: TGCAGCGTTGCCCACAGCGATGTGAACACTGAAGCTTTCTTT.

This clonotype was counted many times. This chain connects TRBV3-1 to TRBJ2-2, with 11 bases matching TRBD2. The V gene's germline CDR1 is LGHDT and CDR2 YNNKEL (reference sequence). Germline trimming cut 3 bases from V and 4 bases from J; bases unmatched to any gene: 13. This CDR3 has 19 amino acids. CDR3: CASSQALSGGAGGTGELFF. Here the CDR3 DNA reads TGTGCCAGCAGCCAGGCCCTTAGCGGGGGGGCCGGGGGCACCGGGGAGCTGTTTTTT.

This clonotype has just one count. The chain joins TRBV6-1 to TRBJ1-1, with D hard to call. V was cut by 5 bases and J by 3 bases, with 7 bases left in between. The length of the CDR3 is 12 residues. CDR1 and CDR2 from the germline V gene are MNHNS and SASEGT. This CDR3 reads CASSRKDTEAFF. Here the CDR3 DNA reads TGTGCCAGCAGTAGGAAAGACACTGAAGCTTTCTTT.

This clonotype was seen a handful of times. The chain uses TRBV7-3 and TRBJ1-1; 8 positions agree with TRBD1. V lost 5 bases to trimming and J lost 5 bases; unmatched junction nucleotides: 7. The CDR3 sequence is 14 residues long. The V gene's germline CDR1 is SGHTA and CDR2 FQGTGA. CDR3 nucleotide sequence: TGTGCCAGCAGCCTACAGGGGGATGGTACTGAAGCTTTCTTT. The encoded protein is CASSLQGDGTEAFF.

V is TRBV6-5 and J is TRBJ1-1; no firm D call. CDR1 is MNHEY, CDR2 SVGAGI, per germline. V was shortened by 0 bases and J by 7 bases, with 18 bases between the two germline ends. The CDR3 has 16 amino acids. In DNA form, the CDR3 reads TGTGCCAGCAGTTACTCGATGAGCAGGTTTTCTGGTGAAGCTTTCTTT. Protein: CASSYSMSRFSGEAFF.

The sample holds many counts of this clonotype. The genes are TRBV5-1 and TRBJ1-1, with D perhaps TRBD1 (5 bases). The CDR3 spans 15 residues. Germline loops: CDR1 SGHRS, CDR2 YFSETQ. The V and J ends lost 5 bases and 1 base respectively, with 15 bases between them. This CDR3 reads CASRSGGIGNTEAFF. In DNA form, the CDR3 reads TGCGCCAGCAGGTCCGGGGGGATCGGGAACACTGAAGCTTTCTTT.

The chain recombines TRBV7-3 with TRBJ2-1, with D tentatively TRBD1 (6 bases). Germline assignment: CDR1 SGHTA and CDR2 FQGTGA. The CDR3 is 16 residues long. V lost 5 bases to trimming and J lost 6 bases, with 20 bases between them. Written as DNA, the CDR3 is TGTGCCAGCAGCGCAAGACCGGGACATATGGGCAATGAGCAGTTCTTC. This translates into CASSARPGHMGNEQFF.

This chain joins TRBV29-1 and TRBJ2-3; D is perhaps TRBD1 (5 bases). CDR1 is SQVTM, CDR2 ANQGSEA, per germline. This CDR3 spans 14 amino acids. Trimming pared 4 bases from V and 0 bases from J, leaving 11 bases between. CDR3 DNA: TGCAGCGTTGCGATAGGGGCGAGCACAGATACGCAGTATTTT. Translated, it gives CSVAIGASTDTQYF.

J is TRBJ2-3 and V is TRBV5-1, with TRBD2 identical over 11 bases. CDR3 length equals 15 residues. Germline V gives CDR1 SGHRS, CDR2 YFSETQ. V shed 6 bases, J shed 2 bases, and the junction held 5 bases outside the gene matches. The CDR3 sequence is CASTPSGGITDTQYF. The CDR3 DNA reads TGCGCCAGCACTCCTAGCGGGGGGATCACAGATACGCAGTATTTT.

The rearrangement joins TRBV10-3 to TRBJ1-4; unclear D gene. This CDR3 has 11 amino acids. Trimming left V 10 bases short and J 6 bases short, with 9 bases between. Looked up from germline, CDR1 is ENHRY and CDR2 is SYGVKD. The CDR3 protein is CATGIYEKLFF. In DNA form, the CDR3 reads TGTGCCACCGGGATTTATGAAAAACTGTTTTTT.

This sequence joins TRBV6-5 and TRBJ1-1; TRBD1 is a possible D gene (6 bases). In germline, CDR1 is MNHEY, CDR2 SVGAGI. The CDR3 contains 14 residues. V was pared by 2 bases and J by 1 base, with 8 bases between. As DNA, the CDR3 is TGTGCCAGCAGTTACGACAGGAGGAACACTGAAGCTTTCTTT. Translation gives CASSYDRRNTEAFF.

This chain joins TRBV20-1 and TRBJ2-3, with 10 bases matching TRBD2. CDR1 and CDR2 from the germline V gene are DFQATT and SNEGSKA (reference sequence). The trim removed 6 bases at V and 0 bases at J, leaving 6 bases unmatched. The CDR3 contains 15 residues. Here the CDR3 reads CSATGLAHSTDTQYF. CDR3 sequence (DNA): TGCAGTGCCACGGGACTAGCGCATAGCACAGATACGCAGTATTTT.

This chain connects TRBV2 to TRBJ2-2; 10 nucleotides line up with TRBD1. The V and J ends lost 8 bases and 4 bases, in that order; junction bases with no gene match: 10. CDR1 SNHLY and CDR2 FYNNEI come from the germline V gene. The CDR3 length is 16 residues. The CDR3 reads CASSPRDRGVTGELFF. For the CDR3, the DNA is TGTGCCAGCTCCCCTAGGGACAGGGGAGTCACCGGGGAGCTGTTTTTT. Together with reference TRBV2 and TRBJ2-2, the CDR3 gives the full variable domain: EPEVTQTPSHQVTQMGQEVILRCVPISNHLYFYWYRQILGQKVEFLVSFYNNEISEKSEIFDDQFSVERPDGSNFTLKIRSTKLEDSAMYFCASSPRDRGVTGELFFGEGSRLTVL.

This clonotype was counted many times. This chain links TRBV30 with TRBJ1-1, with 7 bases that match TRBD1. With 2 bases clipped from V and 7 bases from J, the junction kept 4 bases outside the gene matches. The CDR3 covers 12 residues. Germline CDR1 GTSNPN, CDR2 SVGIG (reference sequence). The CDR3 nucleotides read TGTGCCTGGAGTCGGGACAGCTTTGAAGCTTTCTTT. Its translation is CAWSRDSFEAFF.